Below are 2 T cell receptor beta chains sequenced from a single sample in a study of blood T cell repertoires in COVID-19. Sequencing was performed with immunoSEQ multiplex PCR; in TCRdb, only in-frame clones are kept and a portion is missing. Counted here are a few hundred thousand clones, over 75% occurring once; the ten biggest clones make up roughly 1%. Sequenced material: PBMCs or T cells enriched from blood (not recorded which). These receptors were taken from a man younger than 30 who had recovered from COVID-19.

The genes are TRBV5-5 and TRBJ1-1, with D maybe TRBD1 (6 bases). Germline V lookup: CDR1 SGHKS, CDR2 YYEKEE (reference sequence). Trimming removed 4 bases at V and 0 bases at J, with 16 bases between. This CDR3 spans 16 amino acids. The DNA for the CDR3 is TGTGCCAGCAGCCTGGGAACAGGGTTGTTGAACACTGAAGCTTTCTTT. Translation gives CASSLGTGLLNTEAFF.

V and J are TRBV7-2 and TRBJ2-5; the D gene is possibly TRBD1 (6 bases). Trimming cost V 4 bases and J 1 base, with 16 bases left between them. Germline V gene sequence: CDR1 SGHTA, CDR2 FQGNSA. This CDR3 comprises 16 residues. The CDR3 protein is CASSSATGWVQETQYF. The CDR3, as DNA: TGTGCCAGCAGCTCAGCGACAGGATGGGTCCAAGAGACCCAGTACTTC.